A single sample gave rise to the 7 T cell receptor beta chains below, sequenced in a study of blood T cell repertoires in COVID-19. The assay was immunoSEQ multiplex PCR, and TCRdb's table has in-frame clones only and misses some. The table has under 450,000 clones, approximately 87% seen once; the top ten hold about 1.5%. Sequencing was performed on PBMCs or T cells enriched from blood (not recorded which). The receptors shown here come from a man under 40 who had recovered from COVID-19.

V and J are TRBV5-6 and TRBJ1-3, with a tentative D call TRBD1 (6 bases). CDR3 length: 17 amino acids. V dropped 1 base and J dropped 1 base, with 15 bases sitting between them. From germline, CDR1 is SGHDT and CDR2 YYEEEE. Written as DNA, the CDR3 is TGTGCCAGCAGCTTGATCGGTACAGGGTATTCTGGAAACACCATATATTTT. Translating gives CASSLIGTGYSGNTIYF. Looking up the rest from reference TRBV5-6 and TRBJ1-3 gives the full variable domain: DAGVTQSPTHLIKTRGQQVTLRCSPKSGHDTVSWYQQALGQGPQFIFQYYEEEERQRGNFPDRFSGHQFPNYSSELNVNALLLGDSALYLCASSLIGTGYSGNTIYFGEGSWLTVV.

To note about this clone: This same CDR3 is encoded by further DNA sequences in the sample. CDR3 region: CASSLVGPGGSPLHF. The DNA of the CDR3 is TGTGCCAGCAGCTTAGTAGGTCCGGGTGGTTCACCCCTCCACTTT. The chain joins TRBV7-2 to TRBJ1-6; D gene uncertain. The CDR3 has 15 residues. CDR1 is SGHTA, CDR2 FQGNSA, per germline. Trimming took off 1 base at V and 9 bases at J, with 13 bases between the two ends.

The chain links TRBV21-1 to TRBJ2-1; TRBD1 was called by the table and not checked on the DNA. TRBV21-1 is labeled a pseudogene. CDR3 length: 15 amino acids. The CDR3 DNA sequence: TGTGCCAGCAGCAACACAGGGAGCTCCTACAATGAGCAGTTCTTC. Protein: CASSNTGSSYNEQFF.

This chain links TRBV7-2 with TRBJ1-1; D is unresolved. The V gene's germline CDR1 is SGHTA and CDR2 FQGNSA. V lost 3 bases and J lost 5, with 10 bases in between. The CDR3 covers 13 residues. The CDR3 protein is CASSFFAGTEAFF. Here the CDR3 DNA reads TGTGCCAGCAGCTTCTTCGCGGGGACTGAAGCTTTCTTT. The variable domain in full, completed from reference TRBV7-2 and TRBJ1-1, reads GAGVSQSPSNKVTEKGKDVELRCDPISGHTALYWYRQSLGQGLEFLIYFQGNSAPDKSGLPSDRFSAERTGGSVSTLTIQRTQQEDSAVYLCASSFFAGTEAFFGQGTRLTVV.

The chain combines TRBV10-3 with TRBJ1-5; 8 nucleotides agree with TRBD1. The germline gives CDR1 ENHRY, CDR2 SYGVKD. The CDR3 covers 16 residues. V trimming: 3 bases; J trimming: 6 bases; junction bases outside the gene matches: 10. CDR3 residues: CAISEDGQGSSQPQHF. The CDR3 nucleotides read TGTGCCATCAGTGAAGACGGACAGGGCTCCAGTCAGCCCCAGCATTTT.

V gene TRBV11-2 combines with J gene TRBJ2-7; 8 nucleotides align to TRBD1. V lost 4 bases to trimming and J lost 2 bases; unmatched junction nucleotides: 16. The CDR3 runs to 18 residues. Germline CDR1 is SGHAT and CDR2 is FQNNGV. CDR3 nucleotides: TGTGCCAGCAGCTCCTATACCACTTCGGGACAGGTAACCTACGAGCAGTACTTC. Its translation is CASSSYTTSGQVTYEQYF. Complete variable domain (other parts from reference TRBV11-2 and TRBJ2-7): EAGVAQSPRYKIIEKRQSVAFWCNPISGHATLYWYQQILGQGPKLLIQFQNNGVVDDSQLPKDRFSAERLKGVDSTLKIQPAKLEDSAVYLCASSSYTTSGQVTYEQYFGPGTRLTVT.

V usage is TRBV6-5 and J usage is TRBJ2-7; 7 bases agree with TRBD2. Trimming cost V 2 bases and J 0 bases; bases outside gene matches: 4. The CDR3 is 15 amino acids. The germline V gene has CDR1 MNHEY and CDR2 SVGAGI. This CDR3 is CASSYGGSSSYEQYF. In nucleotides, the CDR3 is TGTGCCAGCAGTTACGGCGGGAGTTCCTCCTACGAGCAGTACTTC.